This is a list of T cell receptor beta chains from one sample in a study of shared clonotypes between healthy human individuals. Some clones are missing from TCRdb's copy, which holds only in-frame ones; the method was immunoSEQ multiplex PCR. This table holds some 2,500,000 clones, approximately 93% found once. The source material was naive CD4+ T cells from PBMCs. All receptors come from a man aged 18 to 29 in good health. Some clones in this sample may be carry-over from other donors' samples. Both conserved end residues are part of each CDR3. D genes are given only for firm matches. Size is omitted from some rows. Given values are once, few, many or a class for expanded clones.

j_gene: TRBJ2-3
abundance: -
d_gene: TRBD1
v_gene: TRBV11-3
CDR3aa: CASSLTGGTDTQYF
CDR3nt: TGTGCCAGCAGCCTGACAGGGGGCACAGATACGCAGTATTTT

j_gene: TRBJ1-6
abundance: -
d_gene: -
v_gene: TRBV30
CDR3aa: CAWSRGGTGSPLHF
CDR3nt: TGTGCCTGGAGTCGGGGCGGGACCGGATCACCCCTCCACTTT

j_gene: TRBJ2-1
abundance: -
d_gene: TRBD1
v_gene: TRBV5-5
CDR3aa: CASSLPGTGETHEQFF
CDR3nt: TGTGCCAGCAGCTTGCCCGGGACAGGTGAAACCCATGAGCAGTTCTTC

j_gene: TRBJ1-2
abundance: -
d_gene: TRBD1
v_gene: TRBV14
CDR3aa: CASSQAARGYYGYTF
CDR3nt: TGTGCCAGCAGCCAAGCGGCCAGGGGGTACTATGGCTACACCTTC

j_gene: TRBJ2-1
abundance: -
d_gene: -
v_gene: TRBV2
CDR3aa: CASSGVTVYNEQFF
CDR3nt: TGTGCCAGCAGTGGGGTGACTGTCTACAATGAGCAGTTCTTC

j_gene: TRBJ1-2
abundance: -
d_gene: -
v_gene: TRBV11-2
CDR3aa: CASSLELAGHYGYTF
CDR3nt: TGTGCCAGCAGCTTAGAGCTAGCGGGACACTATGGCTACACCTTC

j_gene: TRBJ1-1
abundance: once
d_gene: -
v_gene: TRBV6-6
CDR3aa: CASSSVSGRDTEAFF
CDR3nt: TGTGCCAGCAGCTCCGTCTCCGGGAGGGACACTGAAGCTTTCTTT

j_gene: TRBJ2-2
abundance: -
d_gene: TRBD1
v_gene: TRBV18
CDR3aa: CASSPGTGLIGELFF
CDR3nt: TGTGCCAGCTCACCCGGGACAGGGTTGATCGGGGAGCTGTTTTTT

j_gene: TRBJ1-3
abundance: -
d_gene: -
v_gene: TRBV11-2
CDR3aa: CASTHLQAYSGNTIYF
CDR3nt: TGTGCCAGCACCCACCTACAGGCTTACTCTGGAAACACCATATATTTT

j_gene: TRBJ2-7
abundance: -
d_gene: -
v_gene: TRBV6-5
CDR3aa: CASSPGARGTYEQYF
CDR3nt: TGTGCCAGCAGTCCGGGGGCCAGGGGAACCTACGAGCAGTACTTC

j_gene: TRBJ2-2
abundance: -
d_gene: TRBD1
v_gene: TRBV12-5
CDR3aa: CASAPGQGVGELFF
CDR3nt: TGTGCTAGTGCCCCGGGACAGGGGGTCGGGGAGCTGTTTTTT

j_gene: TRBJ1-5
abundance: once
d_gene: TRBD1
v_gene: TRBV7-9
CDR3aa: CASSLGTGDPSNQPQHF
CDR3nt: TGTGCCAGCAGCCTTGGGACAGGGGACCCTAGCAATCAGCCCCAGCATTTT

j_gene: TRBJ2-1
abundance: -
d_gene: TRBD2
v_gene: TRBV2
CDR3aa: CASSSGRSSYNEQFF
CDR3nt: TGTGCCAGCAGTAGCGGGAGGAGCTCCTACAATGAGCAGTTCTTC

j_gene: TRBJ2-2
abundance: -
d_gene: -
v_gene: TRBV7-3
CDR3aa: CASSLLSAANTGELFF
CDR3nt: TGTGCCAGCAGCTTATTGTCTGCAGCGAACACCGGGGAGCTGTTTTTT

j_gene: TRBJ2-2
abundance: -
d_gene: TRBD1
v_gene: TRBV7-2
CDR3aa: CASSLLGTGQEELFF
CDR3nt: TGTGCCAGCAGCTTACTAGGGACAGGGCAGGAGGAGCTGTTTTTT

j_gene: TRBJ2-3
abundance: -
d_gene: -
v_gene: TRBV9
CDR3aa: CASSAQGGFADTQYF
CDR3nt: TGTGCCAGCAGCGCTCAGGGGGGGTTTGCAGATACGCAGTATTTT

j_gene: TRBJ2-1
abundance: -
d_gene: -
v_gene: TRBV7-2
CDR3aa: CASSRRAQSSYNEQFF
CDR3nt: TGTGCCAGCAGCCGCCGGGCCCAGAGCTCCTACAATGAGCAGTTCTTC

j_gene: TRBJ2-2
abundance: -
d_gene: -
v_gene: TRBV4-3
CDR3aa: CASSRGRIVTGELFF
CDR3nt: TGCGCCAGCAGCAGAGGACGGATTGTGACCGGGGAGCTGTTTTTT

j_gene: TRBJ2-3
abundance: -
d_gene: -
v_gene: TRBV29-1
CDR3aa: CSVVWGKDGTDTQYF
CDR3nt: TGCAGCGTTGTCTGGGGCAAGGATGGGACAGATACGCAGTATTTT

j_gene: TRBJ2-7
abundance: -
d_gene: TRBD1
v_gene: TRBV19
CDR3aa: CASKTGGSSHEQYF
CDR3nt: TGTGCCAGTAAAACAGGGGGTTCAAGCCACGAGCAGTACTTC

j_gene: TRBJ2-3
abundance: -
d_gene: -
v_gene: TRBV27
CDR3aa: CASSLFSGLRADTQYF
CDR3nt: TGTGCCAGCAGTTTGTTCTCAGGGTTAAGGGCAGATACGCAGTATTTT

j_gene: TRBJ2-3
abundance: -
d_gene: TRBD1
v_gene: TRBV29-1
CDR3aa: CSVPKYRGFSTDTQYF
CDR3nt: TGCAGCGTGCCAAAATACAGGGGATTCAGCACAGATACGCAGTATTTT

j_gene: TRBJ1-5
abundance: -
d_gene: -
v_gene: TRBV5-6
CDR3aa: CASSSWGNQPQHF
CDR3nt: TGTGCCAGCAGCTCATGGGGCAATCAGCCCCAGCATTTT

j_gene: TRBJ1-2
abundance: -
d_gene: -
v_gene: TRBV30
CDR3aa: CAWTPLGAGVGYTF
CDR3nt: TGTGCCTGGACCCCTTTGGGGGCCGGCGTTGGCTACACCTTC

j_gene: TRBJ2-5
abundance: -
d_gene: -
v_gene: TRBV27
CDR3aa: CASSLGSGVVPETQYF
CDR3nt: TGTGCCAGCAGTTTAGGGTCGGGAGTGGTCCCCGAGACCCAGTACTTC

j_gene: TRBJ1-2
abundance: -
d_gene: -
v_gene: TRBV7-9
CDR3aa: CASSFFGGYGYTF
CDR3nt: TGTGCCAGCAGCTTTTTCGGTGGCTATGGCTACACCTTC

j_gene: TRBJ2-1
abundance: -
d_gene: -
v_gene: TRBV29-1
CDR3aa: CSAERGNSYNEQFF
CDR3nt: TGCAGCGCCGAAAGGGGCAACTCCTACAATGAGCAGTTCTTC

j_gene: TRBJ1-1
abundance: once
d_gene: -
v_gene: TRBV28
CDR3aa: CASSLYGRVTEAFF
CDR3nt: TGTGCCAGCAGTTTATATGGCAGGGTAACTGAAGCTTTCTTT

j_gene: TRBJ2-1
abundance: -
d_gene: -
v_gene: TRBV5-1
CDR3aa: CASSLEATEQFF
CDR3nt: TGCGCCAGCAGCTTGGAAGCTACTGAGCAGTTCTTC

j_gene: TRBJ2-5
abundance: -
d_gene: -
v_gene: TRBV6-5
CDR3aa: CASLPLLGGETQYF
CDR3nt: TGTGCCAGCCTACCACTGTTGGGGGGAGAGACCCAGTACTTC

j_gene: TRBJ2-1
abundance: -
d_gene: -
v_gene: TRBV28
CDR3aa: CASSHGSMARNEQFF
CDR3nt: TGTGCCAGCAGTCACGGGAGTATGGCTAGAAATGAGCAGTTCTTC

j_gene: TRBJ2-5
abundance: once
d_gene: -
v_gene: TRBV6-1
CDR3aa: CASSEVGGEETQYF
CDR3nt: TGTGCCAGCAGTGAGGTGGGCGGGGAAGAGACCCAGTACTTC

j_gene: TRBJ2-7
abundance: once
d_gene: -
v_gene: TRBV2
CDR3aa: CASSPSSASGEQYF
CDR3nt: TGTGCCAGCAGTCCCTCTAGCGCATCGGGGGAGCAGTACTTC

j_gene: TRBJ1-1
abundance: -
d_gene: TRBD1
v_gene: TRBV5-1
CDR3aa: CASSYSGTGWTEAFF
CDR3nt: TGCGCCAGCAGCTACTCCGGGACAGGGTGGACTGAAGCTTTCTTT

j_gene: TRBJ1-1
abundance: -
d_gene: -
v_gene: TRBV28
CDR3aa: CASSARVTEAFF
CDR3nt: TGTGCCAGCAGTGCCAGGGTAACTGAAGCTTTCTTT

j_gene: TRBJ2-7
abundance: -
d_gene: TRBD1
v_gene: TRBV7-3
CDR3aa: CASRSGGAGEQYF
CDR3nt: TGTGCCAGCAGGTCAGGGGGCGCGGGGGAGCAGTACTTC

j_gene: TRBJ1-2
abundance: -
d_gene: TRBD1
v_gene: TRBV5-1
CDR3aa: CASSEQGSNYGYTF
CDR3nt: TGCGCCAGCAGCGAACAGGGGTCTAACTATGGCTACACCTTC

j_gene: TRBJ2-3
abundance: -
d_gene: TRBD2
v_gene: TRBV5-1
CDR3aa: CASSLGTSGSLDTQYF
CDR3nt: TGCGCCAGCAGCTTGGGTACCAGCGGGAGTTTGGATACGCAGTATTTT

j_gene: TRBJ2-7
abundance: -
d_gene: TRBD1
v_gene: TRBV9
CDR3aa: CASSPRQGGEQYF
CDR3nt: TGTGCCAGCAGCCCACGACAGGGGGGCGAGCAGTACTTC

j_gene: TRBJ2-7
abundance: -
d_gene: -
v_gene: TRBV6-6
CDR3aa: CASSYTGSYEQYF
CDR3nt: TGTGCCAGCAGTTATACTGGCTCCTACGAGCAGTACTTC